A few counts support the clone carrying this T cell receptor (beta chain). Its target is not known. This entry comes from a study of T cell responses to AZD1222 COVID-19 vaccine. Overall study results and limits: The donor group comprised mostly white British people and more females; the analysis possibly underestimated clonal diversity.

Sequencing used immunoSEQ multiplex PCR; TCRdb keeps in-frame clones, though not all of them. Here the sample spans roughly 92,000 clones, roughly nine tenths being singletons. V gave up 5 bases and J gave up 4 bases; unmatched junction bases: 5. Germline V lookup: CDR1 SEHNR, CDR2 FQNEAQ (reference sequence). This CDR3 is built from 15 residues. The sequence was obtained from an adult who received the AZD1222 COVID-19 vaccine. The chain links TRBV7-9 to TRBJ2-2, with 9 bases that match TRBD1. Sample: peripheral blood, taken 28 days after the second AZD1222 dose. In DNA form, the CDR3 reads TGTGCCAGCAGCGTCCGACAGGGGGGCACCGGGGAGCTGTTTTTT. It yields the protein CASSVRQGGTGELFF.